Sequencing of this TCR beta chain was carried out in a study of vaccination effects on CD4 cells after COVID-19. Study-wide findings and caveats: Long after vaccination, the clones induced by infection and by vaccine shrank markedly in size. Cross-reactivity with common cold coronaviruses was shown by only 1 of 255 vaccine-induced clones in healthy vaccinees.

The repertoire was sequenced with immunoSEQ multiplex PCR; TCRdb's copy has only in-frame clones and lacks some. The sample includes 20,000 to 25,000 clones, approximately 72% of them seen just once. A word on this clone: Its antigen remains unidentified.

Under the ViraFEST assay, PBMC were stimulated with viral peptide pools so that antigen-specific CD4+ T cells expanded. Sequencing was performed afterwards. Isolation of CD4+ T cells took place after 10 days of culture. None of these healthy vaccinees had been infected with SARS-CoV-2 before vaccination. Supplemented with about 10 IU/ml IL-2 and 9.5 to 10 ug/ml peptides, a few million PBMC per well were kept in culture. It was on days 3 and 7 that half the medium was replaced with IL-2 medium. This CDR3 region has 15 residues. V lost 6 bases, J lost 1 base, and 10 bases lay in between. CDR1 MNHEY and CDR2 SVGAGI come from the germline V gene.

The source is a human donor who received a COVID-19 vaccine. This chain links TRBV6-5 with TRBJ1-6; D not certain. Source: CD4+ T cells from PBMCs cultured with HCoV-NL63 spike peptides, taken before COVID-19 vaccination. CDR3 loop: CASREARSYNSPLHF. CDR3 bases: TGTGCCAGCAGGGAGGCCAGGTCCTATAATTCACCCCTCCACTTT.